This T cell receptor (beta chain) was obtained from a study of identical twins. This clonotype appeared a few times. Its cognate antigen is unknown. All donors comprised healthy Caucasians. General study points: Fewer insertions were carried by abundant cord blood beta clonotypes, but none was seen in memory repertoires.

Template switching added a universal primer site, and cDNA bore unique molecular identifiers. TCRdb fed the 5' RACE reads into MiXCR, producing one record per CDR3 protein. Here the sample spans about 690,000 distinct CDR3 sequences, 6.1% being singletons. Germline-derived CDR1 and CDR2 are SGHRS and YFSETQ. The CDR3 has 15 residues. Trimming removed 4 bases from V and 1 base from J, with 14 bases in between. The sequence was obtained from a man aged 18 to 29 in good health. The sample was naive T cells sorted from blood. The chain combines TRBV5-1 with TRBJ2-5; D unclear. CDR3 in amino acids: CASSTQGIAQETQYF. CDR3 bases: TGCGCCAGCAGCACACAAGGGATCGCCCAAGAGACCCAGTACTTC.